What follows are 23 T cell receptor beta chains derived from one specimen sequenced in a study of T-cell reconstitution after alpha-beta-depleted transplantation in children. A TCRbeta library incorporating unique molecular identifiers was prepared. Each CDR3 protein gets one entry after TCRdb re-called the PCR reads with MiXCR. The data show about 980,000 distinct CDR3 sequences, 25% to 30% seen once. The sequencing here drew on PBMCs, mostly from graft donor cells, taken 360 days after TCRalphabeta/CD19-depleted stem cell transplant. The receptors shown here come from a boy younger than two who had a stem cell transplant for SCID, so the T cells may come from the graft donor.

The gene calls are TRBV19 and TRBJ1-5, with D possibly matching TRBD1 (6 bases). The germline CDR1 and CDR2 sequences are LNHDA and SQIVND (reference sequence). CDR3 length equals 17 residues. Trimming took off 5 bases at V and 0 bases at J, with 17 bases between the two ends. CDR3 DNA: TGTGCCAGTAGTGCCCCGGGGGGCCCCAATAGCAATCAGCCCCAGCATTTT. The encoded protein is CASSAPGGPNSNQPQHF.

V gene TRBV7-8 combines with J gene TRBJ1-2, with 9 bases fitting TRBD1. The trim removed 1 base at V and 2 bases at J, leaving 2 bases unmatched. In germline, CDR1 is SGHVS, CDR2 FQNEAQ. This CDR3 is built from 15 residues. DNA of the CDR3: TGTGCCAGCAGCTTAGGGGGACAGGGAAACTATGGCTACACCTTC. Protein product: CASSLGGQGNYGYTF.

This clonotype was picked up a small number of times. This chain links TRBV20-1 with TRBJ1-1; no reliable D call. The CDR3 contains 13 residues. With 6 bases removed from V and 1 base from J, the gap between germline ends came to 12 bases. Germline assignment: CDR1 DFQATT and CDR2 SNEGSKA (reference sequence). The CDR3 is CSARPEWNTEAFF. The CDR3 nucleotides are TGCAGTGCCAGACCGGAATGGAACACTGAAGCTTTCTTT.

This clonotype was seen repeatedly, ten times or more. The chain has TRBV7-2 and TRBJ2-1; the match to TRBD2 covers 8 bases. The germline gives CDR1 SGHTA, CDR2 FQGNSA. The CDR3 runs to 16 residues. V dropped 5 bases and J dropped 6; count of bases not matched to a gene: 12. As DNA, the CDR3 is TGTGCCAGCAGCCCTGCCGGGAGGGGAAATGGCAATGAGCAGTTCTTC. The encoded protein is CASSPAGRGNGNEQFF.

This clonotype was counted at least ten times. Here the CDR3 reads CSARDPRLQETQYF. The CDR3 DNA reads TGCAGTGCTAGGGACCCTAGACTCCAAGAGACCCAGTACTTC. The rearrangement links TRBV20-1 to TRBJ2-5; D remains unclear. Germline V gene data show CDR1 as DFQATT and CDR2 as SNEGSKA (reference sequence). Trimming removed 3 bases from V and 1 base from J, with 12 bases in between. The CDR3 runs to 14 residues.

The V gene is TRBV12-3 or TRBV12-4, the J gene TRBJ2-5; 9 nucleotides align to TRBD2. CDR3 length: 16 amino acids. V dropped 6 bases and J dropped 5; count of bases not matched to a gene: 13. The DNA for the CDR3 is TGTGCCAGCAGCCCTAGGAGCGGACTAGCGCCCGAGACCCAGTACTTC. This codes for CASSPRSGLAPETQYF.

This clonotype turned up a few times. The rearrangement links TRBV10-3 to TRBJ1-1, with 7 bases aligning to TRBD1. Germline CDR1 reads ENHRY; CDR2 reads SYGVKD. The CDR3 is 14 residues long. The trim removed 10 bases at V and 1 base at J, leaving 9 bases unmatched. CDR3 nucleotides: TGTGCCAGCAGGGGGTCCAGGGGGAACACTGAAGCTTTCTTT. It translates to CASRGSRGNTEAFF.

The table lists this clonotype with a few counts. The chain couples TRBV15 to TRBJ1-1; D perhaps matches TRBD1 (5 bases). The V end was cut by 0 bases, the J end by 1 base, with 12 bases between. CDR3 length: 16 residues. Germline V lookup: CDR1 LNHNV, CDR2 YYDKDF (reference sequence). The DNA for the CDR3 is TGTGCCACCAGCAGAGACAGGGAGAGGGAGAACACTGAAGCTTTCTTT. It yields the protein CATSRDRERENTEAFF.

The chain employs TRBV4-2 and TRBJ2-7, with D possibly matching TRBD1 (5 bases). Germline CDR1 LGHNA, CDR2 YNFKEQ. V was trimmed by 4 bases and J by 5 bases, leaving 21 bases between them. The CDR3 has 16 amino acids. Here the CDR3 DNA reads TGTGCCAGCAGCCCCTCCCGGACACAAGCAGAGGACGAGCAGTACTTC. Translating gives CASSPSRTQAEDEQYF.

This clonotype was seen more than once but under ten times. The chain links TRBV6-1 to TRBJ1-5; possibly TRBD1 for D (5 bases). Looked up from germline, CDR1 is MNHNS and CDR2 is SASEGT. The CDR3 is 15 amino acids. V lost 6 bases to trimming and J lost 4 bases, with 16 bases between them. DNA for the CDR3: TGTGCCAGCAGGCCCGGGACCGCTAATAATCAGCCCCAGCATTTT. This encodes CASRPGTANNQPQHF.

The V and J genes are TRBV28 and TRBJ1-5; D unclear. The CDR3 consists of 16 residues. The V gene's germline CDR1 is MDHEN and CDR2 SYDVKM. The V end lost 1 base, the J end lost 0 bases, and 10 bases lay between the germline ends. The CDR3 region is CASSLFGGPSNQPQHF. The CDR3 region has the DNA TGTGCCAGCAGTTTATTTGGCGGGCCTAGCAATCAGCCCCAGCATTTT.

This chain uses TRBV20-1 with TRBJ2-7, with D perhaps assigned TRBD1 or TRBD2 (6 bases each). The CDR3 runs 14 residues. V lost 1 base and J lost 5, with 15 bases in between. Germline values: CDR1 DFQATT, CDR2 SNEGSKA (reference sequence). The CDR3 sequence: CSARGGWGAHEQYF. CDR3 nucleotide sequence: TGCAGTGCTAGAGGGGGATGGGGGGCCCACGAGCAGTACTTC.

The V gene is TRBV12-3 or TRBV12-4, the J gene TRBJ1-2; D is unclear. This CDR3 has 14 amino acids. V shed 3 bases and J shed 5 bases, with 13 bases lying between them. The CDR3 loop is CASSFGRTDYGYTF. The CDR3 DNA sequence: TGTGCCAGCAGTTTTGGCAGGACTGATTATGGCTACACCTTC.

The chain has TRBV5-1 and TRBJ1-4; D gene ambiguous. V lost 7 bases, J lost 5 bases, and 12 bases lay in between. CDR3 length: 13 residues. Germline V gives CDR1 SGHRS, CDR2 YFSETQ. CDR3 DNA sequence: TGCGCCAGCGGAACTGAGAGAAATGAAAAACTGTTTTTT. It encodes CASGTERNEKLFF. Full variable domain (outside the CDR3, taken from reference TRBV5-1 and TRBJ1-4): KAGVTQTPRYLIKTRGQQVTLSCSPISGHRSVSWYQQTPGQGLQFLFEYFSETQRNKGNFPGRFSGRQFSNSRSEMNVSTLELGDSALYLCASGTERNEKLFFGSGTQLSVL.

This chain joins TRBV7-2 and TRBJ2-1; TRBD1 matches 9 bases. Trimming cost V 3 bases and J 3 bases; bases outside gene matches: 6. CDR1 SGHTA and CDR2 FQGNSA come from the germline V gene. The CDR3 has 16 residues. Here the CDR3 DNA reads TGTGCCAGCAGCTTGGACAGGGGCCGATACTACAATGAGCAGTTCTTC. It specifies CASSLDRGRYYNEQFF.

This chain connects TRBV12-3 or TRBV12-4 to TRBJ1-2, with 7 nucleotides matching TRBD1. J gave up 14 bases and V 3 bases, and 6 bases lay outside the gene matches. The CDR3 sequence is 11 residues long. The CDR3 reads CASSFGAGGTF. The CDR3 DNA follows: TGTGCCAGCAGTTTTGGGGCAGGGGGGACCTTC.

The chain joins TRBV5-4 to TRBJ2-5; D is possibly TRBD1 (5 bases). This CDR3 region has 16 residues. From germline, CDR1 is SGHNT and CDR2 YYREEE (reference sequence). V was clipped by 2 bases and J by 1 base, with 15 bases between them. The CDR3 reads CASSFRQPGFQETQYF. In nucleotides, the CDR3 is TGTGCCAGCAGCTTTAGACAGCCCGGGTTCCAAGAGACCCAGTACTTC. Variable domain in full (rest from reference TRBV5-4 and TRBJ2-5): ETGVTQSPTHLIKTRGQQVTLRCSSQSGHNTVSWYQQALGQGPQFIFQYYREEENGRGNFPPRFSGLQFPNYSSELNVNALELDDSALYLCASSFRQPGFQETQYFGPGTRLLVL.

This clonotype appeared a few times. V is TRBV5-1 and J is TRBJ1-1; unclear D gene. The germline V gene encodes CDR1 SGHRS and CDR2 YFSETQ. The V end was cut by 3 bases, the J end by 0 bases, with 9 bases between. This CDR3 comprises 14 residues. CDR3 nucleotides: TGCGCCAGCAGCTCCCCGTTGATGAACACTGAAGCTTTCTTT. Translation gives CASSSPLMNTEAFF.

The genes are TRBV5-1 and TRBJ2-2; 9 bases line up with TRBD1. The V and J ends lost 6 bases and 6 bases, in that order; junction bases with no gene match: 6. From germline, CDR1 is SGHRS and CDR2 YFSETQ. CDR3 length: 14 amino acids. The CDR3 DNA is TGCGCCAGCAACTCGGGACAGGGAGCCGGGGAGCTGTTTTTT. Protein: CASNSGQGAGELFF.

The gene calls are TRBV9 and TRBJ2-5, with D uncertain. The ends were cut back, 3 bases at V and 1 base at J, with 10 bases in the middle. CDR1 is SGDLS and CDR2 is YYNGEE in the germline V gene. CDR3 length equals 14 residues. CDR3 protein: CASSAHSTQETQYF. The CDR3 DNA sequence: TGTGCCAGCAGCGCACACTCGACCCAAGAGACCCAGTACTTC.

DNA for the CDR3: TGTGCCAGCAGCCGTCTTGGGACAGGAAAGATGTACGAGCAGTACTTC. Amino acids: CASSRLGTGKMYEQYF. The chain links TRBV5-5 to TRBJ2-7, with 8 bases that match TRBD1. Germline trimming cut 4 bases from V and 4 bases from J; bases unmatched to any gene: 13. The CDR3 contains 16 residues. Germline V gene lookup returns CDR1 SGHKS and CDR2 YYEKEE (reference sequence).

This chain uses TRBV7-2 with TRBJ2-1; 14 bases align to TRBD2. The CDR3 is made up of 17 amino acids. Trimming cost V 0 bases and J 14 bases; bases outside gene matches: 12. Germline loops: CDR1 SGHTA, CDR2 FQGNSA. The chain's CDR3 is CASSLARGLAGGLVEFF. The CDR3 DNA reads as TGTGCCAGCAGCTTAGCGCGTGGACTAGCGGGGGGTTTAGTCGAGTTCTTC.

V is TRBV5-6 and J is TRBJ1-1, with 11 bases lining up with TRBD1. The CDR3 contains 18 residues. The germline CDR1 and CDR2 sequences are SGHDT and YYEEEE. Germline trimming cut 0 bases from V and 5 bases from J; bases unmatched to any gene: 12. CDR3 coding DNA: TGTGCCAGCAGCTTGGCCGGGTATGGGACAGGGGGTCGGACTGAAGCTTTCTTT. This codes for CASSLAGYGTGGRTEAFF.